Sequencing of this T cell receptor beta chain was carried out in a study of T-cell reconstitution after alpha-beta-depleted transplantation in children. This clonotype occurred many times. The V gene lost 6 bases and the J gene lost 4 bases, with 18 bases spanning the gap. The CDR3 spans 15 residues. Using unique molecular identifiers, the investigators prepared the TCRbeta library. One entry per CDR3 protein results from TCRdb running MiXCR on the PCR reads. The sample contains about 120,000 distinct CDR3 sequences, about 9.4% of which appear only once. The source material was PBMCs from the stem cell graft donor, sampled from the stem cell graft. The sequence was obtained from a human donor who donated a stem cell graft to a child with acute lymphoblastic leukemia. J is TRBJ1-1 and V is TRBV12-3 or TRBV12-4, with a tentative D call TRBD1 (6 bases). For the CDR3, the DNA is TGTGCCAGCAGCACCCTCGGGACACACCCCACTGAAGCTTTCTTT. Protein product: CASSTLGTHPTEAFF.